This section outlines one T cell receptor (beta chain) sequence together with its context. The CDR3 length is 17 residues. V was clipped by 5 bases and J by 0 bases, with 19 bases between them. The germline gives CDR1 SGHTA, CDR2 FQGNSA. The data derive from a study of CD8 T cells in Susac syndrome. Random hexamers were used to reverse transcribe an amount of roughly 0.5 to 1 ug RNA. TCR beta CDR3 was amplified by immunoSEQ covering 54 Vbeta and 13 Jbeta. Using its own MiXCR run on the immunoSEQ multiplex PCR reads, TCRdb lists one record per CDR3 protein. Found here are 150,000 or so distinct CDR3 sequences, around 95% of them singletons; the top ten hold 0.14% to 0.15%.

Sequencing was performed on CD8+ T cells from PBMCs. This TCR derives from a human donor with multiple sclerosis. The chain recombines TRBV7-2 with TRBJ1-2; D possibly corresponds to TRBD1 (6 bases). CDR3: CASSQYFGTPANYGYTF. In DNA form, the CDR3 reads TGTGCCAGCAGCCAATATTTTGGGACACCGGCTAACTATGGCTACACCTTC.